This record concerns one TCR beta chain sequence. Its matching antigen is unknown. The protocol was immunoSEQ multiplex PCR, while the TCRdb copy is restricted to in-frame clones and leaves out a portion. The data hold about 120,000 clones, with around 87% observed a single time. The CDR3 loop spans 14 amino acids. The V segment lost 4 bases and the J segment 5 bases; nucleotides outside the gene matches: 2. Germline loops: CDR1 SGHNT, CDR2 YYREEE (reference sequence). The data were obtained in a study of cytomegalovirus exposure and HLA in healthy donors. Study-level findings and limits: With high specificity and sensitivity, the classifier reportedly diagnosed cytomegalovirus status. It was 150 to 200 TCR beta chains that were listed as cytomegalovirus-associated. Across donors, most TCRs were seen rarely, yet some public ones were widespread.

Sequencing was carried out using PBMCs. J is TRBJ2-7 and V is TRBV5-4; 14 bases match TRBD2. This sequence originates from a woman younger than 35 in good health and CMV-seropositive. CDR3 nucleotide sequence: TGTGCCAGCAGCGAGGGACTAGCGGGAGACGAGCAGTACTTC. This codes for CASSEGLAGDEQYF.